A single sample is the source of the 2 T cell receptor beta chains below, sequenced in a study of blood T cell repertoires in COVID-19. Sequenced by immunoSEQ multiplex PCR; TCRdb stores in-frame clones only, minus some. The sample consists of about 120,000 clones, approximately 84% of them appearing once. The specimen sequenced was peripheral blood. These receptors were taken from a man in his 70s with active or convalescent COVID-19.

The J gene is TRBJ1-2, the V gene TRBV2, with TRBD1 as a possible D gene (5 bases). Trimming removed 3 bases from V and 0 bases from J, with 8 bases in between. Germline V gene sequence: CDR1 SNHLY, CDR2 FYNNEI. This CDR3 is built from 14 residues. CDR3 amino acids: CASSETVSNYGYTF. CDR3 in DNA: TGTGCCAGCAGTGAGACAGTATCTAACTATGGCTACACCTTC.

This clone was recorded once. This chain uses TRBV29-1 with TRBJ1-2, with TRBD1 matching 7 bases. The CDR3 runs to 17 residues. Unmatched junction bases numbered 13, after V lost 3 bases and J lost 0 bases. Germline V gives CDR1 SQVTM, CDR2 ANQGSEA. The CDR3 is CSVDLLGTATANYGYTF. The CDR3 coding sequence is TGCAGCGTTGACCTGTTGGGGACAGCCACAGCTAACTATGGCTACACCTTC.